This T cell receptor (beta chain) was sequenced in a study of T cells in Graves' hyperthyroidism and ophthalmopathy. In its sample, this clonotype was seen many times. RNA transcripts yielded amplified TCR beta CDR3 regions. Carried out on the TCR CDR3, a first-round RT-PCR used the HTBI primer set. MiXCR, run by TCRdb on the multiplex PCR reads, gives a single entry per CDR3 protein. The table has 130,000 or so distinct CDR3 sequences, roughly a fifth seen once; the top ten hold about 67%. With V trimmed by 0 bases and J by 5 bases, 9 bases remained unmatched. This CDR3 contains 16 residues. Germline V gene lookup returns CDR1 SGHRS and CDR2 YFSETQ.

What was sequenced was blood. The V gene is TRBV5-1, the J gene TRBJ1-1, with 8 positions matching TRBD1. The sequence was collected from a woman aged 45-59 years with Graves' hyperthyroidism that later progressed to Graves' ophthalmopathy. Here the CDR3 reads CASSLAVGQGRTEAFF. The CDR3, as DNA: TGCGCCAGCAGCTTGGCCGTAGGACAGGGCCGAACTGAAGCTTTCTTT.